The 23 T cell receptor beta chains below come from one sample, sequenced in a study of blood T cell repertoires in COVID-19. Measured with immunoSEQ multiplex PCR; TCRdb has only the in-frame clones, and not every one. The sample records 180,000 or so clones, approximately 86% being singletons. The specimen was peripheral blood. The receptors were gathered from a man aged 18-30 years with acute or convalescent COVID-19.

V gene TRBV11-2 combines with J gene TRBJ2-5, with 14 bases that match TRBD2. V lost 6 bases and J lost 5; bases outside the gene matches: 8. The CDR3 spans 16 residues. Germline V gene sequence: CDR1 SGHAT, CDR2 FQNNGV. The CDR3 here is CASRSGLAGGGETQYF. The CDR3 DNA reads TGTGCCAGCAGATCCGGACTAGCGGGGGGCGGGGAGACCCAGTACTTC.

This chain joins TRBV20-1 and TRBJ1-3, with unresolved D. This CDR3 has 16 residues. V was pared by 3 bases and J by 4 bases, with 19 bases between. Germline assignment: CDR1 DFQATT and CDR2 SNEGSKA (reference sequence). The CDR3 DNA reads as TGCAGTGCTAGTGAAGCACGGGGATTCGGGGGAAACACCATATATTTT. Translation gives CSASEARGFGGNTIYF.

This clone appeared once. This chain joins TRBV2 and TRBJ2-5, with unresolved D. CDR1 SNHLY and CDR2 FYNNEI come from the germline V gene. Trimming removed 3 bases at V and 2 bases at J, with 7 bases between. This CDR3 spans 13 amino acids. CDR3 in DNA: TGTGCCAGCAGTGACCGTTATCAAGAGACCCAGTACTTC. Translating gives CASSDRYQETQYF.

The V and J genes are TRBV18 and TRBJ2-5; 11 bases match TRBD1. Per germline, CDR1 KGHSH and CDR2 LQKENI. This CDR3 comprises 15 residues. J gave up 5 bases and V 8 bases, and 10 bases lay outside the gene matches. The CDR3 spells CASGRGQGVRETQYF. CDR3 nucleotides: TGTGCCAGCGGCCGGGGACAGGGGGTTCGGGAGACCCAGTACTTC.

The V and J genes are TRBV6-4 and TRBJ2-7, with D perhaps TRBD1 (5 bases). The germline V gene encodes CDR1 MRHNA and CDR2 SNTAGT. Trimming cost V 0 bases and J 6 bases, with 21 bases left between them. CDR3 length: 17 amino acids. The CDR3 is CASSDSLEGHLWGEQYF. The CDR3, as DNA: TGTGCCAGCAGTGACTCCCTCGAAGGACACCTCTGGGGCGAGCAGTACTTC.

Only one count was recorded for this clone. Written as DNA, the CDR3 is TGCGCCAGCAGCCGAAACCAGGGGAAAGAGACCCAGTACTTC. Residues: CASSRNQGKETQYF. The chain links TRBV5-1 to TRBJ2-5; D may be TRBD1 (6 bases). The CDR3 totals 14 residues. Trimming removed 4 bases at V and 3 bases at J, with 13 bases between. The germline CDR1 and CDR2 sequences are SGHRS and YFSETQ.

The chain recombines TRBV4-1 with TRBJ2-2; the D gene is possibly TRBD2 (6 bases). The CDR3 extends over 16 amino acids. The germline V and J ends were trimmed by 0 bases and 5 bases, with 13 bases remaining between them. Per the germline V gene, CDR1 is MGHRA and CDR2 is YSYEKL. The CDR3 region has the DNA TGCGCCAGCAGCCAAGACGCGGGATTTACGACCGGGGAGCTGTTTTTT. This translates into CASSQDAGFTTGELFF.

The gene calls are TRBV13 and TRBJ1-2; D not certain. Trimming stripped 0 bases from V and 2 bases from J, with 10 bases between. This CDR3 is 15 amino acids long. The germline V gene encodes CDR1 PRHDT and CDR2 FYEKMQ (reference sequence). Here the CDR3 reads CASSLGHGKNYGYTF. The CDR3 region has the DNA TGTGCCAGCAGCTTAGGCCACGGTAAAAACTATGGCTACACCTTC.

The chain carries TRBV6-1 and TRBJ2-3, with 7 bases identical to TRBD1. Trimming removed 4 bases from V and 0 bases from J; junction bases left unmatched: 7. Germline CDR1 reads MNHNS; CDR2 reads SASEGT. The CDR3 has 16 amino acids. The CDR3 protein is CASSARDSTSTDTQYF. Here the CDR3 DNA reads TGTGCCAGCAGTGCCCGGGACAGTACTAGCACAGATACGCAGTATTTT.

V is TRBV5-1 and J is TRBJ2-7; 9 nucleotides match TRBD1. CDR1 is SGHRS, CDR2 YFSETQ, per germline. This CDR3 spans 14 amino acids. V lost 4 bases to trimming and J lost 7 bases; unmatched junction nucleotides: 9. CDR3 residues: CASSPYGTGSEQYF. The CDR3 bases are TGCGCCAGCAGCCCCTACGGGACAGGGAGTGAGCAGTACTTC.

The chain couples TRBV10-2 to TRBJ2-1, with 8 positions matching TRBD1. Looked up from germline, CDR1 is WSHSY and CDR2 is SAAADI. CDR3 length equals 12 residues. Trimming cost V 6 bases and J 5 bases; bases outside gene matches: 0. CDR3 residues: CASRDRDNEQFF. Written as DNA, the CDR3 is TGCGCCAGCAGGGACAGGGACAATGAGCAGTTCTTC.

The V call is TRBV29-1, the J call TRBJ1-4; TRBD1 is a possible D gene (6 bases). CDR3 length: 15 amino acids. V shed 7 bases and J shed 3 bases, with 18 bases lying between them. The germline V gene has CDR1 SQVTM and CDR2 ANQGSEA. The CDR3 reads CSGGGNRASNEKLFF. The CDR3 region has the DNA TGCAGCGGGGGGGGCAACAGGGCTTCTAATGAAAAACTGTTTTTT.

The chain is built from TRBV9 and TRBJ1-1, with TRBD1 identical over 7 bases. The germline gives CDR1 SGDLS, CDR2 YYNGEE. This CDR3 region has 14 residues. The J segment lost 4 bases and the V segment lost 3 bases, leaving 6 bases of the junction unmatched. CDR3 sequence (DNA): TGTGCCAGCAGCGCAACAGGGGTTCCCACTGAAGCTTTCTTT. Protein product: CASSATGVPTEAFF. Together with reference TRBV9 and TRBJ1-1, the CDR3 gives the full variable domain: DSGVTQTPKHLITATGQRVTLRCSPRSGDLSVYWYQQSLDQGLQFLIQYYNGEERAKGNILERFSAQQFPDLHSELNLSSLELGDSALYFCASSATGVPTEAFFGQGTRLTVV.

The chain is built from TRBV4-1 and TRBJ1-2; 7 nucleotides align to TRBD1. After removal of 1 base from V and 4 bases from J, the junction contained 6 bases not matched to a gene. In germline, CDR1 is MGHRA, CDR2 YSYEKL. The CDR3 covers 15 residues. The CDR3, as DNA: TGCGCCAGCAGCCAAGTCGACAGGGTTACCTATGGCTACACCTTC. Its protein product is CASSQVDRVTYGYTF.

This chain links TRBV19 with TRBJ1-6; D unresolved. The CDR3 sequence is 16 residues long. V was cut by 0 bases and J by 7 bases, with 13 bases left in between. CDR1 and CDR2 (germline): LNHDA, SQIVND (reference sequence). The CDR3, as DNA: TGTGCCAGTAGTATAGATCAGGAGGGCCTGAATTCACCCCTCCACTTT. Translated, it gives CASSIDQEGLNSPLHF.

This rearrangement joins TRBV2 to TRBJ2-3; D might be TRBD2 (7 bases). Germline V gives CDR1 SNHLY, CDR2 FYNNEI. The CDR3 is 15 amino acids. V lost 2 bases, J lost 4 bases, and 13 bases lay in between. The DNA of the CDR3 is TGTGCCAGCAGTGAAAGGGGGGGGATATCAGATACGCAGTATTTT. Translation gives CASSERGGISDTQYF. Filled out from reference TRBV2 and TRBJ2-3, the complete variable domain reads EPEVTQTPSHQVTQMGQEVILRCVPISNHLYFYWYRQILGQKVEFLVSFYNNEISEKSEIFDDQFSVERPDGSNFTLKIRSTKLEDSAMYFCASSERGGISDTQYFGPGTRLTVL.

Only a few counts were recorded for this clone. Written as DNA, the CDR3 is TGCAGTGCCCGGGGGACAGGCGAGCAGTACTTC. Translated: CSARGTGEQYF. The chain joins TRBV20-1 to TRBJ2-7, with 8 bases identical to TRBD1. V was clipped by 6 bases and J by 6 bases; unmatched bases: 4. The CDR3 is 11 amino acids. Germline CDR1 reads DFQATT; CDR2 reads SNEGSKA (reference sequence).

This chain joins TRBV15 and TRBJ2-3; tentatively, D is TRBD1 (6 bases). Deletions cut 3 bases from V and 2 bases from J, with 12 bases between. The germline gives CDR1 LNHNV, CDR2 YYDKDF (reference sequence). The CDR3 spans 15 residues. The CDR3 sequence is CATSRSGQPTDTQYF. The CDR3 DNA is TGTGCCACCAGCAGGTCGGGACAACCCACAGATACGCAGTATTTT.

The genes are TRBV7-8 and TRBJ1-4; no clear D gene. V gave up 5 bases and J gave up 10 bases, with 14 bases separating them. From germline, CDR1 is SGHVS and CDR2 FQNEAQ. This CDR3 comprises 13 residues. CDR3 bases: TGTGCCAGCAGCCACCCGCGGGATCTAAAACTGTTTTTT. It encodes CASSHPRDLKLFF.

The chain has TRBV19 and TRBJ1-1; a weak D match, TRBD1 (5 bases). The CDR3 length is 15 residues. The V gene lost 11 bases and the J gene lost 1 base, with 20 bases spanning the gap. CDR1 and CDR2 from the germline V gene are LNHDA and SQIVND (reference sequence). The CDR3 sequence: CAASAGGRRNTEAFF. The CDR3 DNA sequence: TGTGCCGCCTCCGCCGGGGGGAGGAGGAACACTGAAGCTTTCTTT.

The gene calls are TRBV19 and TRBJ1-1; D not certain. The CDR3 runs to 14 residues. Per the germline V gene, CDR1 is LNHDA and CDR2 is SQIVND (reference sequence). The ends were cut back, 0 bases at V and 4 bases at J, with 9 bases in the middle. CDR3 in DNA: TGTGCCAGTAGTATAGATCGGGTCAGCACTGAAGCTTTCTTT. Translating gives CASSIDRVSTEAFF.

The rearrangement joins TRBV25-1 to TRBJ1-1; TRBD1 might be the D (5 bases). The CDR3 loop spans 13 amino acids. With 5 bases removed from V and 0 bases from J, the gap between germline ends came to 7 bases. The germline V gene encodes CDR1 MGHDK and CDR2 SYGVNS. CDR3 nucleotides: TGTGCCAGCAGTAAACAGGTGAACACTGAAGCTTTCTTT. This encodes CASSKQVNTEAFF.

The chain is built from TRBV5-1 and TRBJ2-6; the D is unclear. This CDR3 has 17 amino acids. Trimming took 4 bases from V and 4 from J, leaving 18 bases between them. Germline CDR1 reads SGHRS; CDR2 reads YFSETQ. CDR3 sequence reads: CASSAFLGQRGANVLTF. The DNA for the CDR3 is TGCGCCAGCAGCGCTTTCCTAGGCCAGCGCGGGGCCAACGTCCTGACTTTC.